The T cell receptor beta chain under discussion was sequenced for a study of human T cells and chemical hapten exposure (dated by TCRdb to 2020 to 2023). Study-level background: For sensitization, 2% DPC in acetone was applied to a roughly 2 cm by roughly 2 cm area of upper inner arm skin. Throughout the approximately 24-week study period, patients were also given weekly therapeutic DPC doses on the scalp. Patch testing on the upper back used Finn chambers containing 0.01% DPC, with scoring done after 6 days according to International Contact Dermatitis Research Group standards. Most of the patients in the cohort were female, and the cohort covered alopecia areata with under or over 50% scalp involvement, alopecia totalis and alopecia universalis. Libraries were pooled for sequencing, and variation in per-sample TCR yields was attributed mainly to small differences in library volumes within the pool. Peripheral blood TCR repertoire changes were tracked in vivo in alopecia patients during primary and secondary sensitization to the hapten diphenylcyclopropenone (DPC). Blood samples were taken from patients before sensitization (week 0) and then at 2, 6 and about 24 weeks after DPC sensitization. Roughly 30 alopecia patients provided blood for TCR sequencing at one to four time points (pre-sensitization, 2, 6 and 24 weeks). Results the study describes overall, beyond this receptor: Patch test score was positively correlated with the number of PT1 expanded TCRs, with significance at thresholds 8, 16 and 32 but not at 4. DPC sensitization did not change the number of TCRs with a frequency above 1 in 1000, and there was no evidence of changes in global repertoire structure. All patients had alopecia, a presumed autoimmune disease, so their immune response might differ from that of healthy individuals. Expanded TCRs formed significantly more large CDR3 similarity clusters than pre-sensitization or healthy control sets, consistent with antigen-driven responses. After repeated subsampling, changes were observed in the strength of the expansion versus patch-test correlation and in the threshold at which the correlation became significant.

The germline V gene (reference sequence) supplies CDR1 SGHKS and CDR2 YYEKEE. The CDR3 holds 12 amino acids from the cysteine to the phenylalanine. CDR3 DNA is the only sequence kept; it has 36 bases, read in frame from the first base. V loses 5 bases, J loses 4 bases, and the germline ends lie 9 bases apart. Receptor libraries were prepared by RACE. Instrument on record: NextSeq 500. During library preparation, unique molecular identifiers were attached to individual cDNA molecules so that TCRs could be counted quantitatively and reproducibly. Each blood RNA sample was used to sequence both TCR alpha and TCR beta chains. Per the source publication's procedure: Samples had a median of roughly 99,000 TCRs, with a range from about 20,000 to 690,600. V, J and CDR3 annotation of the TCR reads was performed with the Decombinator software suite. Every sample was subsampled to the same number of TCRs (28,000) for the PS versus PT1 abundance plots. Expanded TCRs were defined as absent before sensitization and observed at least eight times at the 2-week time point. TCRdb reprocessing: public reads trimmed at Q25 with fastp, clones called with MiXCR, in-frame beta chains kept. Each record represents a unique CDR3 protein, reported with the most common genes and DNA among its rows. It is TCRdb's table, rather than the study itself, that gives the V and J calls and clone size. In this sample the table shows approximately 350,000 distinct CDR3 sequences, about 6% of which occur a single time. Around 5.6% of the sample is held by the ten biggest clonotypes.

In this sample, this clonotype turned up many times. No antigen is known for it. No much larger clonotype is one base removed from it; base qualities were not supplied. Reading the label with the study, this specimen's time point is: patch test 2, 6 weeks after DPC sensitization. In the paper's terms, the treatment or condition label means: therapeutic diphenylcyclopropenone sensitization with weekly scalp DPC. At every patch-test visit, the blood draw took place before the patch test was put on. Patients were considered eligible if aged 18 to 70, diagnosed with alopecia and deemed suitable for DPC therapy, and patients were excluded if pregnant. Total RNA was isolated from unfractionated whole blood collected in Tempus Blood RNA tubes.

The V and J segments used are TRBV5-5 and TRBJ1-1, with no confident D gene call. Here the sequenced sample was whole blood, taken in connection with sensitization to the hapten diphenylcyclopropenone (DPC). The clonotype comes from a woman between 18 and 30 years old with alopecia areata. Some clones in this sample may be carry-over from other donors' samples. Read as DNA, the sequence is TGTGCCAGCAGGCTTCGGGGCACTGAAGCTTTCTTT. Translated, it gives CASRLRGTEAFF. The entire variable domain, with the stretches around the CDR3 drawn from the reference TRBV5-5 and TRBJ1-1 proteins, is DAGVTQSPTHLIKTRGQQVTLRCSPISGHKSVSWYQQVLGQGPQFIFQYYEKEERGRGNFPDRFSARQFPNYSSELNVNALLLGDSALYLCASRLRGTEAFFGQGTRLTVV.